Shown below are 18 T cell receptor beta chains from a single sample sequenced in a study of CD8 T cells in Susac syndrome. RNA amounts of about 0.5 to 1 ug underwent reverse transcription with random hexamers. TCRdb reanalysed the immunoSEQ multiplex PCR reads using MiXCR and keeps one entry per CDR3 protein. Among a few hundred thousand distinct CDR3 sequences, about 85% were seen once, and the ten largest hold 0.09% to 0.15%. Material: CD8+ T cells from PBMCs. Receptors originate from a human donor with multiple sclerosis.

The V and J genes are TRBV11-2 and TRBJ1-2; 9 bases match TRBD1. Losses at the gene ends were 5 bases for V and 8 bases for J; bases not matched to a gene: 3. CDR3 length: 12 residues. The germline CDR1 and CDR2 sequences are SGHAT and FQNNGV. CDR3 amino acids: CASSEGQGGYTF. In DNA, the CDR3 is TGTGCCAGCAGCGAGGGACAGGGCGGCTACACCTTC.

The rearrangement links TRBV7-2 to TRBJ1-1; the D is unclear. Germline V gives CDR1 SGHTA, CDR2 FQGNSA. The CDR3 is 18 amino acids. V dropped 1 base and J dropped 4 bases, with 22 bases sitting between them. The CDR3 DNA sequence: TGTGCCAGCAGCTTAGATTTCGGGATCTTCTCTGAGGGCACTGAAGCTTTCTTT. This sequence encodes CASSLDFGIFSEGTEAFF. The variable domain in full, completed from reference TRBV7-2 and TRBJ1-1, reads GAGVSQSPSNKVTEKGKDVELRCDPISGHTALYWYRQSLGQGLEFLIYFQGNSAPDKSGLPSDRFSAERTGGSVSTLTIQRTQQEDSAVYLCASSLDFGIFSEGTEAFFGQGTRLTVV.

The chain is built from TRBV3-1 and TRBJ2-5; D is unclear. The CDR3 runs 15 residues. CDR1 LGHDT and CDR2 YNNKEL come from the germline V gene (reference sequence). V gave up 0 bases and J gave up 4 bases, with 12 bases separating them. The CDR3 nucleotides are TGTGCCAGCAGCCAAGATTTTGGGCGTTCAGAGACCCAGTACTTC. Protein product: CASSQDFGRSETQYF.

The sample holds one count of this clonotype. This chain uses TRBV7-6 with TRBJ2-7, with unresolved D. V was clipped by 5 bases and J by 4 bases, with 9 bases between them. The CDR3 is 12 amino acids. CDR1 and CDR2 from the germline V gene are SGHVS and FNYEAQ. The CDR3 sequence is CASSGREYEQYF. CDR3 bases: TGTGCCAGCAGCGGAAGAGAGTACGAGCAGTACTTC.

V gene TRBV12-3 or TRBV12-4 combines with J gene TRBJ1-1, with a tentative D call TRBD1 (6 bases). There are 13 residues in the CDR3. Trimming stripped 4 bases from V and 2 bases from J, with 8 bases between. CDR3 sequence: CASSWGANTEAFF. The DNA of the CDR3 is TGTGCCAGCAGTTGGGGGGCTAACACTGAAGCTTTCTTT.

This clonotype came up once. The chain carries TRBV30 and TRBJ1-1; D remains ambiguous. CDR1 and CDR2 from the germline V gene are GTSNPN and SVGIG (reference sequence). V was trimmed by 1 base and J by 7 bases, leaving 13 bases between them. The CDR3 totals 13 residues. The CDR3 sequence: CAWSAVLWGEAFF. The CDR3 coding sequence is TGTGCCTGGAGTGCCGTTCTGTGGGGTGAAGCTTTCTTT.

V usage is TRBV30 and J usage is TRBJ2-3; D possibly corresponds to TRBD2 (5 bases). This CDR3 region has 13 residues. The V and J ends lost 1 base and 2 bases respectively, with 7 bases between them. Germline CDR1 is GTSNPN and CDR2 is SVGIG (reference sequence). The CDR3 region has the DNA TGTGCCTGGAGTGACGGGGTCACAGATACGCAGTATTTT. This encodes CAWSDGVTDTQYF.

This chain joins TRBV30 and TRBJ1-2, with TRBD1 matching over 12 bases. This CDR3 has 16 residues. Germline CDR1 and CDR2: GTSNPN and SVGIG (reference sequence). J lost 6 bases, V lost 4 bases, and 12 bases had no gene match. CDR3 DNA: TGTGCCTGGAAAGAACGGTGGGACAGGGGGCAAGATGGCTACACCTTC. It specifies CAWKERWDRGQDGYTF.

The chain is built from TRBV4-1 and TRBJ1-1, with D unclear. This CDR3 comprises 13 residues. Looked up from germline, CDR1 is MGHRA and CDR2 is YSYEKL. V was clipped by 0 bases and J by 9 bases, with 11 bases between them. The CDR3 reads CASSQDLRQQAFF. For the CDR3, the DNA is TGCGCCAGCAGCCAAGATCTTCGGCAGCAAGCTTTCTTT.

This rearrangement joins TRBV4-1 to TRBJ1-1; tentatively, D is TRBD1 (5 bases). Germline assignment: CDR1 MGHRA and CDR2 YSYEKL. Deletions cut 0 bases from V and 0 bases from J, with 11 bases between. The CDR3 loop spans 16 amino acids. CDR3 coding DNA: TGCGCCAGCAGCCAAGAATCCAGGGAAGTGAACACTGAAGCTTTCTTT. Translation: CASSQESREVNTEAFF.

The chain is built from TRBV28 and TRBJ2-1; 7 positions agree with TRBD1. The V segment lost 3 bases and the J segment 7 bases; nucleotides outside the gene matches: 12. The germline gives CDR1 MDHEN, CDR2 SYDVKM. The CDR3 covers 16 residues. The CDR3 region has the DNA TGTGCCAGCAGTTTCGAAGTCAGGGGGTCGCGAAATGAGCAGTTCTTC. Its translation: CASSFEVRGSRNEQFF. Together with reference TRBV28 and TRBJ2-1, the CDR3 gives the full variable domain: DVKVTQSSRYLVKRTGEKVFLECVQDMDHENMFWYRQDPGLGLRLIYFSYDVKMKEKGDIPEGYSVSREKKERFSLILESASTNQTSMYLCASSFEVRGSRNEQFFGPGTRLTVL.

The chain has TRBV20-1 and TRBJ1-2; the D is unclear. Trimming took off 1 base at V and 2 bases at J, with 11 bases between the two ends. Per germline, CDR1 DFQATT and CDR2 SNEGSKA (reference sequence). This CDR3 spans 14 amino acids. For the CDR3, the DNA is TGCAGTGCTAGAGGCGCAGGACCAAACTATGGCTACACCTTC. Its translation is CSARGAGPNYGYTF.

The CDR3 loop is CASSPTGGNYNEQFF. For the CDR3, the DNA is TGTGCCAGCTCCCCGACGGGAGGGAATTACAATGAGCAGTTCTTC. The V call is TRBV7-9, the J call TRBJ2-1; 8 bases fit TRBD2. Trimming at V came to 8 bases and at J to 4 bases, leaving 10 bases not matched to a gene. This CDR3 comprises 15 residues. The germline V gene encodes CDR1 SEHNR and CDR2 FQNEAQ (reference sequence).

For the CDR3, the DNA is TGTGCCAGCAGTGGGGGACAGGGTCTTTCGCCCCAGCATTTT. The encoded protein is CASSGGQGLSPQHF. The chain uses TRBV27 and TRBJ1-5; 9 bases are a match to TRBD1. In germline, CDR1 is MNHEY, CDR2 SMNVEV (reference sequence). The CDR3 loop spans 14 amino acids. V gave up 5 bases and J gave up 9 bases; unmatched junction bases: 8.

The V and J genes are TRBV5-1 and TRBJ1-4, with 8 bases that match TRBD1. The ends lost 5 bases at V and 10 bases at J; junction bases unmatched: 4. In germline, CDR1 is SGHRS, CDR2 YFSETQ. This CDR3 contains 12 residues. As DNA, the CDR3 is TGCGCCAGCAGGGACAGGGAGGGAAAACTGTTTTTT. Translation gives CASRDREGKLFF. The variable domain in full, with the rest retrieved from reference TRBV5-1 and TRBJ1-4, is KAGVTQTPRYLIKTRGQQVTLSCSPISGHRSVSWYQQTPGQGLQFLFEYFSETQRNKGNFPGRFSGRQFSNSRSEMNVSTLELGDSALYLCASRDREGKLFFGSGTQLSVL.

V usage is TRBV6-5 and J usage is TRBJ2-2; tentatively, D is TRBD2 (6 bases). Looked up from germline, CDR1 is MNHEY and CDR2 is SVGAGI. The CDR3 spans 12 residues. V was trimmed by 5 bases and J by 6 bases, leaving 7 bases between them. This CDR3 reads CASSTGAGELFF. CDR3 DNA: TGTGCCAGCAGTACGGGGGCCGGGGAGCTGTTTTTT.

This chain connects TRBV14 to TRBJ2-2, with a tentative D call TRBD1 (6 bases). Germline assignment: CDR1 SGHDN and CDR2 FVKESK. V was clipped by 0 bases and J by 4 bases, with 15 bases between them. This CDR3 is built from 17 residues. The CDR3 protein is CASSQELGGSITGELFF. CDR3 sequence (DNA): TGTGCCAGCAGCCAAGAGCTAGGGGGTTCGATCACCGGGGAGCTGTTTTTT.

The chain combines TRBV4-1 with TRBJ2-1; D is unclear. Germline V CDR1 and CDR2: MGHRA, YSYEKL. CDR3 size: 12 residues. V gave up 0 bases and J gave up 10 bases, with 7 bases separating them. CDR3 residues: CASSQDPTEQFF. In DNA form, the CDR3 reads TGCGCCAGCAGCCAAGATCCCACGGAGCAGTTCTTC.